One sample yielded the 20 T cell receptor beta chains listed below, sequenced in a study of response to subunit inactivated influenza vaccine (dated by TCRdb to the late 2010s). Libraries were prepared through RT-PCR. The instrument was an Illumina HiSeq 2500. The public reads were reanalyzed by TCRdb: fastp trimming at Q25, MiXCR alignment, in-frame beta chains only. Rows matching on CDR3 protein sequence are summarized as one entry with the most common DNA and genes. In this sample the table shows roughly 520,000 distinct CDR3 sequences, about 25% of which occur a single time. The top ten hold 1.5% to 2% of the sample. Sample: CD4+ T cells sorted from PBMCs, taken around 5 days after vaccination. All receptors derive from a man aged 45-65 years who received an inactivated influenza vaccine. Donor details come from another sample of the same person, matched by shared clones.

The CDR3 region is CASSSTPGAPEKLFF. CDR3 bases: TGCGCCAGCAGCTCTACCCCAGGAGCCCCCGAAAAACTGTTTTTT. The rearrangement links TRBV5-1 to TRBJ1-4; D remains ambiguous. The CDR3 contains 15 residues. V dropped 3 bases and J dropped 8 bases, with 17 bases sitting between them. Germline-derived CDR1 and CDR2 are SGHRS and YFSETQ.

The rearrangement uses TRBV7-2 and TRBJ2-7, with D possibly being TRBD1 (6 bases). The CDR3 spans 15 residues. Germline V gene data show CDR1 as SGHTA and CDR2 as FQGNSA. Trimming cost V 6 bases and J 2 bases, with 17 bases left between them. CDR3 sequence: CASSPWTAPTYEQYF. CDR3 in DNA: TGTGCCAGCAGTCCTTGGACAGCTCCGACCTACGAGCAGTACTTC. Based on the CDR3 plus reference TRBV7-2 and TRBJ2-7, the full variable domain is GAGVSQSPSNKVTEKGKDVELRCDPISGHTALYWYRQSLGQGLEFLIYFQGNSAPDKSGLPSDRFSAERTGGSVSTLTIQRTQQEDSAVYLCASSPWTAPTYEQYFGPGTRLTVT.

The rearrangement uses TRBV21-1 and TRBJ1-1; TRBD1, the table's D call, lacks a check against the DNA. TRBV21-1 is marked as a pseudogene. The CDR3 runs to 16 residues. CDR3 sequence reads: CASSRSLDRMNTEAFF. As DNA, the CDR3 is TGTGCCAGCAGCAGATCCCTGGACAGAATGAACACTGAAGCTTTCTTT.

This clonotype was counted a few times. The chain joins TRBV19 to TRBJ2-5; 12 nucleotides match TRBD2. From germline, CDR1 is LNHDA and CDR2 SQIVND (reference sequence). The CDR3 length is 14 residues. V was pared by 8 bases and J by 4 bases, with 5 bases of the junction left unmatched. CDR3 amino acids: CASGLAGLRETQYF. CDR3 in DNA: TGTGCCAGTGGACTAGCGGGATTAAGAGAGACCCAGTACTTC.

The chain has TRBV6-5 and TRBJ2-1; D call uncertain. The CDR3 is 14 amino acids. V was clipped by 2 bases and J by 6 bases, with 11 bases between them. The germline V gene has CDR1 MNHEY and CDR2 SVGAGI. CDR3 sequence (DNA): TGTGCCAGCAGTTACGGTTATGGGGTCAATGAGCAGTTCTTC. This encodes CASSYGYGVNEQFF.

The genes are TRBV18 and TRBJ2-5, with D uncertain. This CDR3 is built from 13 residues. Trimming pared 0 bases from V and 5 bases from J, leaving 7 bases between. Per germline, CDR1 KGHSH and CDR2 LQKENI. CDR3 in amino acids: CASSPPASETQYF. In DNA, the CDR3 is TGTGCCAGCTCACCACCGGCTTCTGAGACCCAGTACTTC.

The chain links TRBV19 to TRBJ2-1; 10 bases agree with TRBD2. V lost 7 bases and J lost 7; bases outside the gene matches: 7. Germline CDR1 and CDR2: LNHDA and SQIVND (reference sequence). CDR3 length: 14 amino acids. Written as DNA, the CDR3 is TGTGCCAGTACCTCGGGACTAGCGATGAATGAGCAGTTCTTC. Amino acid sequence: CASTSGLAMNEQFF.

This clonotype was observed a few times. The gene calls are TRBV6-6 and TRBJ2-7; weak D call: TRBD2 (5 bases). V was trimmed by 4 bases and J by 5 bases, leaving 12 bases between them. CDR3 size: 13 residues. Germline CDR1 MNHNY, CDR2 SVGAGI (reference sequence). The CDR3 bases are TGTGCCAGCAGTTCCCGGGGTTTCAACGAGCAGTACTTC. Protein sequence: CASSSRGFNEQYF.

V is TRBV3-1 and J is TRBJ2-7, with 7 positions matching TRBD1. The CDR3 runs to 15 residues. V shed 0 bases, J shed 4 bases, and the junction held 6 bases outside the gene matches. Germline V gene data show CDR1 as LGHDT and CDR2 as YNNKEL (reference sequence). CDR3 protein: CASSQDRGKVYEQYF. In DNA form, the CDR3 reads TGTGCCAGCAGCCAAGACAGGGGGAAAGTGTACGAGCAGTACTTC.

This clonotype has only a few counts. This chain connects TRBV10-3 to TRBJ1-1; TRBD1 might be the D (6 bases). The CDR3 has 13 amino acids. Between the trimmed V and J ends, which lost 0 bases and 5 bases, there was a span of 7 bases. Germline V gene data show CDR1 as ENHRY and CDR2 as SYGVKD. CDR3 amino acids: CAISESQGTEAFF. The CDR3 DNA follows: TGTGCCATCAGTGAGTCGCAGGGGACTGAAGCTTTCTTT.

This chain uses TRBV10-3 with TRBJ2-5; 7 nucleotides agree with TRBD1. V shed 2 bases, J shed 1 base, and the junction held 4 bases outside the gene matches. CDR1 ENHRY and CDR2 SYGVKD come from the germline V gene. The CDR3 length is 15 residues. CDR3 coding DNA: TGTGCCATCAGTGAGGACAGGGCGTCCCAAGAGACCCAGTACTTC. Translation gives CAISEDRASQETQYF.

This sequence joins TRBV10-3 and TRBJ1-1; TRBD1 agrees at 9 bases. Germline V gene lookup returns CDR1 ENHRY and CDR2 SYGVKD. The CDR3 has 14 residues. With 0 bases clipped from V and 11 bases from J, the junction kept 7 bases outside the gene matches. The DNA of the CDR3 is TGTGCCATCAGTGAGTCCGGGACAGGGAGGAAGGCTTTCTTT. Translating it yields CAISESGTGRKAFF.

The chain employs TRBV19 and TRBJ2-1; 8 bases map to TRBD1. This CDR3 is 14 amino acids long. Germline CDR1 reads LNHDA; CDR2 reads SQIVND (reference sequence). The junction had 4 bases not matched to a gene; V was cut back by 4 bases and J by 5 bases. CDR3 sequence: CASSTDRVNNEQFF. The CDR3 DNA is TGTGCCAGTAGTACGGACAGGGTCAACAATGAGCAGTTCTTC.

The CDR3 here is CSVSGVDTEAFF. The CDR3 region has the DNA TGCAGCGTTTCGGGGGTGGACACTGAAGCTTTCTTT. The chain has TRBV29-1 and TRBJ1-1; tentative D call: TRBD1 (5 bases). The V gene lost 5 bases and the J gene lost 3 bases, with 10 bases spanning the gap. The length of the CDR3 is 12 residues. Germline assignment: CDR1 SQVTM and CDR2 ANQGSEA.

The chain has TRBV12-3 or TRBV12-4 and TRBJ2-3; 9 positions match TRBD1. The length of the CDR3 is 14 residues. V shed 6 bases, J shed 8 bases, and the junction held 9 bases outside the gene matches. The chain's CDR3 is CASSPGTGSGTQYF. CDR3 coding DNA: TGTGCCAGCAGCCCCGGGACAGGGTCTGGTACGCAGTATTTT.

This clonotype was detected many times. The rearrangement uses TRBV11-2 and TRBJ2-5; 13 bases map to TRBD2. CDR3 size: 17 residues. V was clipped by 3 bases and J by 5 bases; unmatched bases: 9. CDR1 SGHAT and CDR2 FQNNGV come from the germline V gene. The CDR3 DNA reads TGTGCCAGCAGCTTGGGACTAGCGGGACATAGCGGGGAGACCCAGTACTTC. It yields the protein CASSLGLAGHSGETQYF.

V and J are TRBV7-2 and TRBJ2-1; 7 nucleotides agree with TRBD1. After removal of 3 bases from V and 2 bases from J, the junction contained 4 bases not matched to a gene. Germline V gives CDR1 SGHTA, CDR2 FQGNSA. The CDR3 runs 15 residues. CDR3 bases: TGTGCCAGCAGCTTGATACAGGGGACCTACAATGAGCAGTTCTTC. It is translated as CASSLIQGTYNEQFF.

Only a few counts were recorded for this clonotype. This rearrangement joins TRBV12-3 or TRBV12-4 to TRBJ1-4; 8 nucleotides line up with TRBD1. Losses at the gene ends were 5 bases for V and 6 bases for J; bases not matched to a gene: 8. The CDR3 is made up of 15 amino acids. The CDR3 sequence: CASSPNRGGYEKLFF. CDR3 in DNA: TGTGCCAGCAGTCCAAACAGGGGGGGATATGAAAAACTGTTTTTT.

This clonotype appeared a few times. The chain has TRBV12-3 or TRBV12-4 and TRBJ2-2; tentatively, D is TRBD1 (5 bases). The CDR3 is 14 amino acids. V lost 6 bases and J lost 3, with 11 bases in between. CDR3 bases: TGTGCCAGCAGAAAGGGCAGGGACACCGGGGAGCTGTTTTTT. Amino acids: CASRKGRDTGELFF.

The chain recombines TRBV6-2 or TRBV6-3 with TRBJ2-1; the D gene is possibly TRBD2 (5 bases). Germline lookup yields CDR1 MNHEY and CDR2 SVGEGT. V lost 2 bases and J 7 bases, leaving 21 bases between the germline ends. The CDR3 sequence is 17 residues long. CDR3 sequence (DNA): TGTGCCAGCAGTTACACGGAACGGGGTAGTCGGAGTAATGAGCAGTTCTTC. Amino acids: CASSYTERGSRSNEQFF.